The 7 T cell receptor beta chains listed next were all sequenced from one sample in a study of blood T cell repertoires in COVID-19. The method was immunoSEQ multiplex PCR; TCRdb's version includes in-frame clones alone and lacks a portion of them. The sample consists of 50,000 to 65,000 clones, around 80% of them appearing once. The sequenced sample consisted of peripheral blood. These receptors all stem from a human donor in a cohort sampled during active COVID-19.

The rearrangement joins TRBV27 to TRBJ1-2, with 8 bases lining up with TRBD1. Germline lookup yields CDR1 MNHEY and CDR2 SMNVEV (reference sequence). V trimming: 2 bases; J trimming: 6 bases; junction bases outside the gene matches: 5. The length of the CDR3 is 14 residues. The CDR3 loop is CASSLQGALNGYTF. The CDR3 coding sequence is TGTGCCAGCAGTTTACAGGGGGCGCTTAATGGCTACACCTTC.

The CDR3 sequence: CAISESRGGRKNTGELFF. DNA of the CDR3: TGTGCCATCAGTGAGTCACGGGGTGGGAGAAAAAACACCGGGGAGCTGTTTTTT. The chain employs TRBV10-3 and TRBJ2-2; maybe TRBD2 (5 bases). This CDR3 has 18 residues. CDR1 and CDR2 (germline): ENHRY, SYGVKD. Between the trimmed V and J ends, which lost 0 bases and 2 bases, there was a span of 16 bases.

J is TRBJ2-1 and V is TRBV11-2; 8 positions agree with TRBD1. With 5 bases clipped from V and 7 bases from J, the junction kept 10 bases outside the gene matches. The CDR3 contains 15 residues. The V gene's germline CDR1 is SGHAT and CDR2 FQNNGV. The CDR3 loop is CASSPLQGAGNEQFF. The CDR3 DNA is TGTGCCAGCAGCCCCCTTCAGGGGGCTGGAAATGAGCAGTTCTTC.

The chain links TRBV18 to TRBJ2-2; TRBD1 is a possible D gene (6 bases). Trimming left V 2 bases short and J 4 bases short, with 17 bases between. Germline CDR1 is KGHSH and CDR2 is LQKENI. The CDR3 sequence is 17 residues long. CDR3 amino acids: CASSPIEQGYFTGELFF. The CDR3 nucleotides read TGTGCCAGCTCACCAATAGAGCAGGGGTATTTCACCGGGGAGCTGTTTTTT.

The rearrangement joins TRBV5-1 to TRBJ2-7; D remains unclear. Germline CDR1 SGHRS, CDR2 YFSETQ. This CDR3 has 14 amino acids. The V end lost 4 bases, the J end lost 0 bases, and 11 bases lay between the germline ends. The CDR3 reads CASSRDIASYEQYF. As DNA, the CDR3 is TGCGCCAGCAGCCGCGACATTGCCTCCTACGAGCAGTACTTC.

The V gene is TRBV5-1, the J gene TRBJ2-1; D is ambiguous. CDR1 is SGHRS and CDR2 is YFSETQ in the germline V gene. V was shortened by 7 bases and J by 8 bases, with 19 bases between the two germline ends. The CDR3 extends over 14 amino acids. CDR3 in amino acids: CASSTGPPSDEQFF. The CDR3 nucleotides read TGCGCCAGCTCTACTGGTCCTCCCTCGGATGAGCAGTTCTTC. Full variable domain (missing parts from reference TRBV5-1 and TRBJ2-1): KAGVTQTPRYLIKTRGQQVTLSCSPISGHRSVSWYQQTPGQGLQFLFEYFSETQRNKGNFPGRFSGRQFSNSRSEMNVSTLELGDSALYLCASSTGPPSDEQFFGPGTRLTVL.

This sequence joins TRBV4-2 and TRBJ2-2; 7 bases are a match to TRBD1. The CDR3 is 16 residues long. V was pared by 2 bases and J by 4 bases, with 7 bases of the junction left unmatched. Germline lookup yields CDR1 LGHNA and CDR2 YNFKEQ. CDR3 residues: CASSQHSGTATGELFF. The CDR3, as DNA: TGTGCCAGCAGCCAACATTCCGGGACAGCCACCGGGGAGCTGTTTTTT.